This entry concerns a single T cell receptor (beta chain). The source of the sample is a study of blood T cell repertoires in COVID-19. The ends lost 2 bases at V and 3 bases at J; junction bases unmatched: 10. CDR1 is SGHRS, CDR2 YFSETQ, per germline. The CDR3 spans 19 residues. Generated by immunoSEQ multiplex PCR, the TCRdb table keeps only in-frame clones and is missing some. The table shows around 300,000 clones, with roughly 90% occurring only once. Sequencing was done on a sample of peripheral blood. The receptor was isolated from a woman aged 40 to 49 who had recovered from COVID-19. This chain links TRBV5-1 with TRBJ2-6; 11 positions match TRBD2. DNA for the CDR3: TGCGCCAGCAGCTTAACTAGCGGGGGCCCCAGGGGTGGGGCCAACGTCCTGACTTTC. Translation gives CASSLTSGGPRGGANVLTF. Complete variable domain (other parts from reference TRBV5-1 and TRBJ2-6): KAGVTQTPRYLIKTRGQQVTLSCSPISGHRSVSWYQQTPGQGLQFLFEYFSETQRNKGNFPGRFSGRQFSNSRSEMNVSTLELGDSALYLCASSLTSGGPRGGANVLTFGAGSRLTVL.